This T cell receptor beta chain was recovered during a study of T cell clonotyping in hematopoietic cell transplantation (dated by TCRdb to the early 2020s). Notes on the research overall: In the study, some 140 blood samples were gathered from roughly 35 consecutive transplant recipients and their related donors. Recruitment of patients ran from September 2015 to early 2017, and follow-up continued until late 2020 or until death.

Here is what the overall study found, with its caveats: Sample size was limited, and cells were not sorted, so CD4 and CD8 repertoire contributions could not be separated. Recipient repertoires showed only a small fraction of overlap with donor repertoires, and over 95% appeared de novo at the given depth. Recipient TCR diversity fell after transplant, with pathologically expanded clonotypes rising progressively from day 30 to day 180. Inverse Simpson Index values from donors and from recipients before transplant predicted broader TCR repertoire diversity after transplant.

Trimming at the junction amounts to 4 bases on V and 5 bases on J, and the germline ends lie 9 bases apart. Including cysteine and phenylalanine, the CDR3 has 13 amino acids. The kept DNA is CDR3 alone, 39 bases in frame from the first base. Taken from the germline V gene, the CDR1 and CDR2 loops are SGHDT and YYEEEE. This specimen's time point label, per the study, means: 100 days after allo-HCT. Blood samples were obtained from recipients approximately 28 days before transplant and at days 30, 100 and 180 after transplant. Nuclei Lysis Solution was used to extract genomic DNA from fresh or cryopreserved unfractionated peripheral blood mononuclear cells. The immunoSEQ assay, a bias-controlled multiplex PCR using V- and J-specific primers, was used to amplify TCR beta CDR3 regions from genomic DNA. A second PCR step added a proprietary barcode and Illumina adapter sequences to the CDR3 amplicons. An Illumina MiSeq instrument was used to sequence the CDR3 libraries. On the study's bioinformatics: Export and quality control were handled in immunoSEQ Analyzer 3.0, while downstream analyses relied on R Bioconductor and Immunarch. Only productive rearrangements in the normalized downsampled data set went into calculating the repertoire metrics. In the normalized cohort, a clonotype counted as pathologically expanded if the clonotype was larger than 5 templates. The Inverse Simpson Index was used to measure repertoire diversity. The non-normalized data set was used for CMV-specificity analyses so that all clonotypes could be captured. This immuneACCESS table, as held by TCRdb, lists in-frame sequences with V and J called but not all clones. Of the missing ones, under half trace to an unresolved V gene in checked studies; the others have no known cause. For V, J and clone size, that table is used; D and trimming come from the DNA. Here the sample has 9,500 to 12,000 clones; 89% occur a single time. Approximately 15% of the sample is taken by the ten largest.

Concerning this clone itself: Its antigen remains unidentified. Per-base qualities were not stored, and no clone one base away is much larger.

The rearranged chain carries TRBV5-6 and TRBJ2-2; the D gene lacks a confident call. The TCR originated in a female patient between 55 and 75 years old who had an allogeneic stem cell transplant from an unrelated donor, so the T cells may come from the graft donor. Some clones in this sample may be carry-over from other donors' samples. The sample in question was PBMCs, obtained 100 days after allogeneic stem cell transplant. The CDR3 reads as follows: CASSRISTGELFF. The nucleotides are TGTGCCAGCAGCAGGATAAGTACCGGGGAGCTGTTTTTT.